Shown below are 15 T cell receptor beta chains from a single sample sequenced in a study of Graves' ophthalmopathy and Graves' hyperthyroidism. The sequenced template was RNA, covering the TCR beta CDR3 region. The first round was an RT-PCR with HTBI primers, and the second round was a multiplex PCR. TCRdb called the multiplex PCR reads again in MiXCR, with one record for every CDR3 protein. The table records some 370,000 distinct CDR3 sequences, about a sixth of them present only once. Material: peripheral blood. The source is an adult woman with stable Graves' hyperthyroidism.

This clonotype was counted ten times or more. The chain has TRBV12-3 or TRBV12-4 and TRBJ1-5; no clear D gene. The ends were cut back, 1 base at V and 0 bases at J, with 7 bases in the middle. This CDR3 contains 15 residues. CDR3 in DNA: TGTGCCAGCAGTTTAGTTGTCCGTAGCAATCAGCCCCAGCATTTT. This gives the protein CASSLVVRSNQPQHF.

This clonotype was seen ten or more times. The chain couples TRBV4-1 to TRBJ2-5; the match to TRBD2 covers 8 bases. This CDR3 has 15 residues. Trimming cost V 1 base and J 5 bases; bases outside gene matches: 6. Germline assignment: CDR1 MGHRA and CDR2 YSYEKL. The DNA of the CDR3 is TGCGCCAGCAGCCAAGCCTCGGGAGGGCGGGAGACCCAGTACTTC. Its protein is CASSQASGGRETQYF.

This clonotype was seen many times. V is TRBV6-1 and J is TRBJ1-6, with D tentatively TRBD1 (5 bases). Per germline, CDR1 MNHNS and CDR2 SASEGT. The CDR3 extends over 13 amino acids. Trimming took 10 bases from V and 7 from J, leaving 14 bases between them. The CDR3 DNA reads TGTGCCACCCGGGACGGTCAGAATTCACCCCTCCACTTT. Translated: CATRDGQNSPLHF.

This clonotype came up a few times. CDR3 sequence reads: CASSNQWGTYGYTF. The CDR3 DNA reads as TGTGCCAGCAGCAATCAATGGGGGACCTATGGCTACACCTTC. The chain joins TRBV6-1 to TRBJ1-2, with D tentatively TRBD1 (5 bases). Trimming removed 6 bases from V and 4 bases from J, with 15 bases in between. Germline CDR1 reads MNHNS; CDR2 reads SASEGT. There are 14 residues in the CDR3.

This clonotype occurred many times. The gene calls are TRBV15 and TRBJ2-7, with TRBD2 matching 8 bases. CDR3 length equals 15 residues. Trimming took 3 bases from V and 3 from J; bases not matched to a gene: 7. Germline lookup yields CDR1 LNHNV and CDR2 YYDKDF (reference sequence). The CDR3 sequence is CATSRGLENLYEQYF. Written as DNA, the CDR3 is TGTGCCACCAGCAGGGGACTAGAGAACCTCTACGAGCAGTACTTC.

The table lists this clonotype with many counts. V is TRBV11-2 and J is TRBJ1-2; D remains ambiguous. CDR1 is SGHAT, CDR2 FQNNGV, per germline. The ends were cut back, 5 bases at V and 8 bases at J, with 12 bases in the middle. This CDR3 is built from 12 residues. CDR3: CASSPIRGGYTF. CDR3 bases: TGTGCCAGCAGCCCGATACGTGGCGGCTACACCTTC.

This clonotype was picked up many times. CDR3 sequence reads: CASGSQTRRSFF. The CDR3 nucleotides are TGTGCTAGTGGTTCACAGACCCGGAGGTCTTTCTTT. V gene TRBV12-5 combines with J gene TRBJ1-1; D remains unclear. The CDR3 consists of 12 residues. Germline loops: CDR1 LGHNT, CDR2 FRNRAP. The germline V and J ends were trimmed by 4 bases and 12 bases, with 15 bases remaining between them.

This clonotype was seen at least ten times. The V call is TRBV12-3 or TRBV12-4, the J call TRBJ1-5; D unclear. V lost 6 bases, J lost 3 bases, and 6 bases lay in between. The CDR3 covers 12 residues. The CDR3 spells CASSQPNQPQHF. In DNA form, the CDR3 reads TGTGCCAGCAGCCAGCCCAATCAGCCCCAGCATTTT.

Details on this clonotype: A read error may be the cause here, since a much bigger clone is one base away. The gene calls are TRBV12-3 or TRBV12-4 and TRBJ2-7; no clear D gene. This CDR3 has 11 residues. CDR3 region: CASVLGNEQCF. In nucleotides, the CDR3 is TGTGCCAGCGTACTGGGCAACGAGCAGTGCTTC.

This clonotype has a handful of counts. The CDR3: CASSPRPGQSYSYNSPLHF. For the CDR3, the DNA is TGTGCCAGCAGCCCACGACCGGGACAATCTTACTCCTATAATTCACCCCTCCACTTT. The chain has TRBV14 and TRBJ1-6; TRBD1 is a possible D gene (6 bases). The CDR3 totals 19 residues. Trimming removed 4 bases at V and 0 bases at J, with 19 bases between. Per the germline V gene, CDR1 is SGHDN and CDR2 is FVKESK.

At least ten counts were recorded for this clonotype. This sequence joins TRBV30 and TRBJ2-7; D unclear. The germline CDR1 and CDR2 sequences are GTSNPN and SVGIG (reference sequence). V was clipped by 3 bases and J by 3 bases, with 6 bases between them. This CDR3 contains 11 residues. The CDR3 DNA reads as TGTGCCTGGAGCGAGGACTACGAGCAGTACTTC. Its protein product is CAWSEDYEQYF.

There are many counts of this clonotype. In DNA form, the CDR3 reads TGTGCCAGCTTCTTGACAGGGGTGAACACTGAAGCTTTCTTT. Translated, it gives CASFLTGVNTEAFF. J is TRBJ1-1 and V is TRBV2; 8 nucleotides agree with TRBD1. The germline V gene has CDR1 SNHLY and CDR2 FYNNEI. V was clipped by 8 bases and J by 0 bases; unmatched bases: 5. This CDR3 region has 14 residues.

This clonotype was detected many times. V is TRBV7-8 and J is TRBJ2-7; 11 bases are a match to TRBD1. This CDR3 spans 19 amino acids. V shed 5 bases and J 3 bases; nucleotides not matched to a gene: 18. Germline CDR1 is SGHVS and CDR2 is FQNEAQ. CDR3 coding DNA: TGTGCCAGCAGCGGACGGGGCGGATCGGGACAGGGGGACTACTACGAGCAGTACTTC. This gives the protein CASSGRGGSGQGDYYEQYF. Full variable domain (remainder filled in from reference TRBV7-8 and TRBJ2-7): GAGVSQSPRYKVAKRGQDVALRCDPISGHVSLFWYQQALGQGPEFLTYFQNEAQLDKSGLPSDRFFAERPEGSVSTLKIQRTQQEDSAVYLCASSGRGGSGQGDYYEQYFGPGTRLTVT.

This clonotype was detected ten times or more. This sequence joins TRBV27 and TRBJ2-7; TRBD1 is a possible D gene (8 bases). There are 17 residues in the CDR3. The ends were cut back, 3 bases at V and 3 bases at J, with 21 bases in the middle. Germline-derived CDR1 and CDR2 are MNHEY and SMNVEV (reference sequence). CDR3 DNA sequence: TGTGCCAGCAGTTTGAACAGGGGGGAGGGTCCAATCTACGAGCAGTACTTC. Amino acids: CASSLNRGEGPIYEQYF.

This clonotype appeared many times. This chain uses TRBV7-2 with TRBJ1-2; tentatively, D is TRBD1 (5 bases). Germline CDR1 SGHTA, CDR2 FQGNSA. CDR3 length: 15 amino acids. Between the trimmed V and J ends, which lost 4 bases and 8 bases, there was a span of 20 bases. In nucleotides, the CDR3 is TGTGCCAGCAGCTCCGGGACTCAAGGTGGTTGGGGCTACACCTTC. Protein sequence: CASSSGTQGGWGYTF.